This passage covers 8 T cell receptor beta chains from one sample sequenced in a study of blood T cells in healthy people across ages (dated by TCRdb to between 2014 and 2016). Receptor amplification or capture employed 5' RACE. TCRdb lists the instrument as Illumina HiSeq 2500. A second PCR of about 6 to 11 cycles was performed with a sample-barcoded 5' primer and a J-beta primer mix. TCRdb itself trimmed the public reads at Q25 with fastp, ran MiXCR and retained productive beta chains. CDR3 protein duplicates are merged, each entry listing the most common genes and DNA. In this sample the table shows about 620,000 distinct CDR3 sequences, more than 20% of which occur a single time. Roughly 3.7% of the sample comes from the top ten. What was sequenced was blood. These receptors all come from a man between 70 and 80 years old in good health.

This clonotype was detected a few times. The chain employs TRBV7-6 and TRBJ2-5; a possible D gene is TRBD1 (6 bases). This CDR3 is 17 amino acids long. CDR1 and CDR2 from the germline V gene are SGHVS and FNYEAQ. V was cut by 3 bases and J by 5 bases, with 22 bases left in between. The CDR3 bases are TGTGCCAGCAGCTTTACCTACAGGGTGGGCAATGGGGAGACCCAGTACTTC. Translated, it gives CASSFTYRVGNGETQYF.

This chain connects TRBV11-2 to TRBJ2-5, with D possibly TRBD2 on 5 matching bases. The end of the DNA aligns better with TRBJ2-1, so the J call may be wrong. Germline lookup yields CDR1 SGHAT and CDR2 FQNNGV. The CDR3 extends over 13 amino acids. In DNA form, the CDR3 reads TGTGCCAGCAGCAGTAGCTGGGGAGAGGAGCAGTTCTTC. This sequence encodes CASSSSWGEEQFF.

This clonotype was seen only a few times. The chain employs TRBV3-1 and TRBJ2-7; 7 bases fit TRBD1. The CDR3 loop spans 13 amino acids. V was clipped by 3 bases and J by 5 bases; unmatched bases: 4. CDR1 and CDR2 from the germline V gene are LGHDT and YNNKEL (reference sequence). The CDR3: CASSHNRGHEQYF. Written as DNA, the CDR3 is TGTGCCAGCAGCCATAACAGGGGCCACGAGCAGTACTTC.

A few counts support this clonotype. This sequence joins TRBV29-1 and TRBJ2-5, with TRBD2 matching over 10 bases. The CDR3 is 15 amino acids. V was pared by 2 bases and J by 5 bases, with 8 bases of the junction left unmatched. The germline V gene has CDR1 SQVTM and CDR2 ANQGSEA. CDR3: CSVERAGGPEETQYF. Here the CDR3 DNA reads TGCAGCGTTGAAAGAGCGGGAGGGCCGGAGGAGACCCAGTACTTC.

This chain joins TRBV5-1 and TRBJ2-2, with TRBD2 as a possible D gene (5 bases). The V end was cut by 0 bases, the J end by 5 bases, with 5 bases between. Germline-derived CDR1 and CDR2 are SGHRS and YFSETQ. CDR3 size: 13 residues. CDR3 sequence reads: CASSLGETGELFF. In DNA, the CDR3 is TGCGCCAGCAGCTTGGGGGAGACCGGGGAGCTGTTTTTT.

The chain links TRBV10-3 to TRBJ2-7; maybe TRBD1 (6 bases). The V and J ends lost 3 bases and 6 bases respectively, with 12 bases between them. The CDR3 is 13 amino acids. The germline V gene has CDR1 ENHRY and CDR2 SYGVKD. The CDR3 coding sequence is TGTGCCATCAGTGACCTGGGGGCGCGCGAGCAGTACTTC. It specifies CAISDLGAREQYF.

The chain uses TRBV7-2 and TRBJ2-1, with 10 nucleotides matching TRBD2. The J call may be mistaken, given a closer DNA end match to TRBJ2-7. Germline V gene data show CDR1 as SGHTA and CDR2 as FQGNSA. This CDR3 region has 16 residues. The CDR3 DNA follows: TGTGCCAGCAGCTTAGCGCGGGCTAGCGGGAGCCACGAGCAGTACTTC. It yields the protein CASSLARASGSHEQYF.

The gene calls are TRBV3-1 and TRBJ2-1, with D unclear. CDR1 is LGHDT, CDR2 YNNKEL, per germline (reference sequence). The CDR3 length is 13 residues. Trimming took 1 base from V and 14 from J, leaving 15 bases between them. The CDR3 loop is CASSQGVPSTEFF. Written as DNA, the CDR3 is TGTGCCAGCAGCCAAGGTGTCCCTTCTACAGAGTTCTTC.